This T cell receptor beta chain was found in a study of blood T cells in healthy people across ages. The J segment lost 5 bases and the V segment lost 0 bases, leaving 13 bases of the junction unmatched. From germline, CDR1 is DFQATT and CDR2 SNEGSKA (reference sequence). CDR3 length: 17 residues. A second PCR of roughly 7 to 11 cycles used a sample-barcoded 5' primer and a J-beta primer mix. TCRdb redid the calling of the 5' RACE reads with MiXCR, one entry per CDR3 protein. The data hold 800,000 or so distinct CDR3 sequences, with 20% to 25% observed a single time. The same sample was also used in a study of T cells of mothers and their children. This second study notes: The study recruited a few healthy Caucasian mothers and their six children as donors.

V gene TRBV20-1 combines with J gene TRBJ1-2, with 9 positions matching TRBD1. The TCR was taken from a boy aged 5-17 years in good health. Sequenced sample: blood. The CDR3 nucleotides are TGCAGTGCTAGAGATGAGGGACAGGGACCTCTCGGGTATGGCTACACCTTC. Protein sequence: CSARDEGQGPLGYGYTF.